These T cell receptor beta chains were read from a single sample in a study of blood T cell repertoires in COVID-19. TCRdb keeps only in-frame clones here, not all; method: immunoSEQ multiplex PCR. The sample holds roughly 310,000 clones, about nine tenths seen once. Sequences were obtained from PBMCs or T cells enriched from blood (not recorded which). The receptors were gathered from a man aged 60 to 75 who had recovered from COVID-19. CDR3s include the opening cysteine and the closing phenylalanine or tryptophan. A D gene is named only where the DNA matches it firmly. Some rows have no size entry. The others give once, few or many, or a class for an expanded clone.

j_call v_call clone_size d_call cdr3_length cdr3_nt cdr3_aa
TRBJ2-2 TRBV18 NA TRBD2 16 TGTGCCAGCTCGCCGGGACTAGCGGGATCGGGCCGGGAGCTGTTTTTT CASSPGLAGSGRELFF
TRBJ2-3 TRBV3-1/TRBV3-2 NA TRBD2 17 TGTGCCAGCAGCCAGGATACTAGCGGGAGTGGGACAGATACGCAGTATTTT CASSQDTSGSGTDTQYF
TRBJ2-1 TRBV11-2 NA TRBD2 18 TGTGCCAGCAGCCGAGGACTAGCGGGAGCAAGACACACGAATGAGCAGTTCTTC CASSRGLAGARHTNEQFF
TRBJ1-5 TRBV2 NA NA 14 TGTGCCAGCGCGAGAGCGGCAACGAATCAGCCCCAGCATTTT CASARAATNQPQHF
TRBJ1-4 TRBV25-1 NA NA 14 TGTGCCAGCAGTGAATCTTCAGCGAATGAAAAACTGTTTTTT CASSESSANEKLFF
TRBJ1-1 TRBV3-1/TRBV3-2 NA NA 14 TGTGCCAGCAGCCCGATTCCGGGAAACACTGAAGCTTTCTTT CASSPIPGNTEAFF
TRBJ2-3 TRBV3-1/TRBV3-2 once NA 14 TGTGCCAGCAGCCCTACCGGGACTCCAGATACGCAGTATTTT CASSPTGTPDTQYF
TRBJ1-5 TRBV13 NA TRBD1 14 TGTGCCAGCAGCTTAGGGGCAGGGGGCAGGCCCCAGCATTTT CASSLGAGGRPQHF
TRBJ1-2 TRBV5-5 NA NA 14 TGTGCCAGCAGCCCGGACTCCGGCGGCTATGGCTACACCTTC CASSPDSGGYGYTF
TRBJ2-7 TRBV10-2 NA TRBD2 16 TGCGCCAGCAGTGAGTCGGGGACTAGCGGGAGGGACGAGCAGTACTTC CASSESGTSGRDEQYF
TRBJ1-6 TRBV18 NA NA 14 TGTGCCAGCTCACCTAGAGTCAGCGATTCACCCCTCCACTTT CASSPRVSDSPLHF
TRBJ1-3 TRBV7-9 NA NA 15 TGTGCCAGCAGCTTAGACAGATACTCTGGAAACACCATATATTTT CASSLDRYSGNTIYF
TRBJ1-5 TRBV6-5 NA NA 13 TGTGCCAGCAGTTTTGTCGGGGGTCAGCCCCAGCATTTT CASSFVGGQPQHF
TRBJ1-3 TRBV4-3 NA NA 19 TGCGCCAGCAGCCGATCACCCCAAGACAGGAGTGGTTCTGGAAACACCATATATTTT CASSRSPQDRSGSGNTIYF
TRBJ2-2 TRBV29-1 few TRBD1 15 TGCAGCGTCGAATCTGGGACAGGGCCCACCGGGGAGCTGTTTTTT CSVESGTGPTGELFF
TRBJ1-1 TRBV6-5 NA TRBD1 14 TGTGCCAGCAGTCACGACAGGGGGAACACTGAAGCTTTCTTT CASSHDRGNTEAFF
TRBJ2-1 TRBV7-9 NA NA 13 TGTGCCAGCAGCTTAGCCGGGGGTAATGAGCAGTTCTTC CASSLAGGNEQFF
TRBJ1-4 TRBV28 NA NA 13 TGTGCCAGCACCAGGGGAGTGGGCGAAAAACTGTTTTTT CASTRGVGEKLFF
TRBJ2-3 TRBV29-1 NA TRBD2 13 TGTATGATCGAGCGGGGGAGCACAGATACGCAGTATTTT CMIERGSTDTQYF
TRBJ2-3 TRBV19 NA NA 16 TGTGCCAGTAGTCTCCCCCCCGGGACACGACTAGATACGCAGTATTTT CASSLPPGTRLDTQYF
TRBJ2-3 TRBV4-2 NA TRBD1 14 TGTGCCAGCAGCCTGGGGACAGACACAGATACGCAGTATTTT CASSLGTDTDTQYF
TRBJ1-1 TRBV6-5 NA NA 15 TGTGCCAGCAGTTACTTTCAGGGGATGAACACTGAAGCTTTCTTT CASSYFQGMNTEAFF
TRBJ1-6 TRBV19 NA NA 17 TGTGCCAGTAGGGGGGCGCAGACCAGCTCCTATAATTCACCCCTCCACTTT CASRGAQTSSYNSPLHF
TRBJ1-5 TRBV6-9 NA NA 16 TGTGCCAGCAGACCTTTAGGACCGAAAGGGGATCAGCCCCAGCATTTT CASRPLGPKGDQPQHF
TRBJ2-5 TRBV29-1 few NA 15 TGCAGCGTTGAATACCCCCGGGACTCCGGAGAGAGCCAGTACTTC CSVEYPRDSGESQYF
TRBJ2-5 TRBV5-5 NA NA 14 TGTGCCAGCAGCTTGGGGCAGGGCCAAGAGACCCAGTACTTC CASSLGQGQETQYF
TRBJ2-1 TRBV11-2 NA TRBD2 16 TGTGCCAGCAACCACCCGGGGCTAGCGGGAAGCAATGAGCAGTTCTTC CASNHPGLAGSNEQFF
TRBJ1-4 TRBV5-6 NA NA 15 TGTGCCAGCAGCTCGTGGCCCCGTATTAATGAAAAACTGTTTTTT CASSSWPRINEKLFF
TRBJ1-4 TRBV7-2 NA NA 13 TGTGCCAGCAGCCAGGACAGCAATGAAAAACTGTTTTTT CASSQDSNEKLFF
TRBJ2-7 TRBV4-3 NA TRBD1 15 TGCGCCAGCAGCCAAGACGCGACAGGGGGCTACGAGCAGTACTTC CASSQDATGGYEQYF
TRBJ1-5 TRBV5-5 NA TRBD1 15 TGTGCCAGCAGCTTTAGGACAGGGTCAAATCAGCCCCAGCATTTT CASSFRTGSNQPQHF
TRBJ2-1 TRBV7-2 NA TRBD1 16 TGTGCCAGCAGCTTAGATGGGACAGGGGTCTACAATGAGCAGTTCTTC CASSLDGTGVYNEQFF
TRBJ2-7 TRBV5-1 NA NA 15 TGCGCCAGCAGCTTGGCGGGCCAGGGGCCCTACGAGCAGTACTTC CASSLAGQGPYEQYF